This T cell receptor beta chain was observed in a study of T cells in localized non-small cell lung cancer. Whole-study findings and limits: Detection in adjacent lung was observed for a median around 55 of the top 100 tumor clones. Since sequencing was restricted to only one region of the tumor, intratumor heterogeneity remains a possibility. Uninvolved adjacent lung, not tumor, had the highest T cell clonality.

For this clone: Its matching antigen is unknown.

Sequencing used immunoSEQ multiplex PCR; TCRdb keeps in-frame clones, though not all of them. The sample lists around 140,000 clones, about 89% occurring once. V was pared by 4 bases and J by 0 bases, with 7 bases between. Germline V lookup: CDR1 MNHEY, CDR2 SMNVEV (reference sequence). The CDR3 consists of 14 residues. This specimen was peripheral blood, taken before any cancer treatment. The gene calls are TRBV27 and TRBJ1-5; D unresolved. This receptor was identified in a female donor at least 60 years old with stage I lung adenocarcinoma. The CDR3 here is CASSYEGSNQPQHF. CDR3 nucleotide sequence: TGTGCCAGCAGTTATGAGGGTAGCAATCAGCCCCAGCATTTT.